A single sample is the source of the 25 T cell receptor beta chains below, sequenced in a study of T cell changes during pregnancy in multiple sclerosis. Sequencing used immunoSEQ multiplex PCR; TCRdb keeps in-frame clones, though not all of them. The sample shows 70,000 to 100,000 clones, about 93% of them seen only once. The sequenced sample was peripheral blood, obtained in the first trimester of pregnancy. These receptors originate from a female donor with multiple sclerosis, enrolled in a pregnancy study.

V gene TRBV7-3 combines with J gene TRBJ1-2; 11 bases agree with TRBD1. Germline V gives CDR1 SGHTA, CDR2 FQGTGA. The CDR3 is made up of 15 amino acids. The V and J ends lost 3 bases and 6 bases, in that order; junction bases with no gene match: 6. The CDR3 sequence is CASSFNRDRGDGYTF. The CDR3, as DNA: TGTGCCAGCAGCTTTAACCGGGACAGGGGGGATGGCTACACCTTC.

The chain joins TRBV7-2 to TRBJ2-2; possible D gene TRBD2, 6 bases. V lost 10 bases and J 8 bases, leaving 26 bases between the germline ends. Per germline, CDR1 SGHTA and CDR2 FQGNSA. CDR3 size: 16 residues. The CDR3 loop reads CATAPLPGLLRGELFF. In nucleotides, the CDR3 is TGTGCCACCGCCCCCCTACCGGGACTCCTTAGAGGGGAGCTGTTTTTT.

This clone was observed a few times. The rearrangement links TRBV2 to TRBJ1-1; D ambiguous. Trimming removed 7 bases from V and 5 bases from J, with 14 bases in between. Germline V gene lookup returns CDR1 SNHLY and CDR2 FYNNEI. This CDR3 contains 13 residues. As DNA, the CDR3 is TGTGCCAGCACTCCTAGGAGGGAAACTGAAGCTTTCTTT. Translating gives CASTPRRETEAFF.

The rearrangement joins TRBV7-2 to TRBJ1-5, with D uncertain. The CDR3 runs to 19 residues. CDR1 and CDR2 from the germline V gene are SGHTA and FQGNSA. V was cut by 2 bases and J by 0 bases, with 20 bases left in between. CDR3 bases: TGTGCCAGCAGCTTATCGTGGGCAGGCTCACGGTATAGCAATCAGCCCCAGCATTTT. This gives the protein CASSLSWAGSRYSNQPQHF.

The CDR3 nucleotides read TGTGCCAGCAGCTTAGGGACAGGGGGTCCGAATGAGCAGTTCTTC. It codes for CASSLGTGGPNEQFF. This chain links TRBV7-8 with TRBJ2-1; TRBD1 matches at 10 bases. CDR3 length: 15 amino acids. V lost 1 base, J lost 7 bases, and 4 bases stayed unmatched. Germline V gene sequence: CDR1 SGHVS, CDR2 FQNEAQ.

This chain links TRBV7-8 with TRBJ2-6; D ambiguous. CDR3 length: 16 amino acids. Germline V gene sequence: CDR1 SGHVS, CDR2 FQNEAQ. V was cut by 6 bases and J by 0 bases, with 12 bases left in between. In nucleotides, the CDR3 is TGTGCCAGCAGTTCCCGCGGTGTCTCTGGGGCCAACGTCCTGACTTTC. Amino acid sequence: CASSSRGVSGANVLTF.

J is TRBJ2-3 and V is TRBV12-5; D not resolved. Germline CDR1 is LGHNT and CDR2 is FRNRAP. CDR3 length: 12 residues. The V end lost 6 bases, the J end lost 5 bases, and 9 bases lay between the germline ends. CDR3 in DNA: TGTGCTAGTGGATATAGAGGAGATACGCAGTATTTT. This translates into CASGYRGDTQYF. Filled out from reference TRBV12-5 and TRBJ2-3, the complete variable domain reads DARVTQTPRHKVTEMGQEVTMRCQPILGHNTVFWYRQTMMQGLELLAYFRNRAPLDDSGMPKDRFSAEMPDATLATLKIQPSEPRDSAVYFCASGYRGDTQYFGPGTRLTVL.

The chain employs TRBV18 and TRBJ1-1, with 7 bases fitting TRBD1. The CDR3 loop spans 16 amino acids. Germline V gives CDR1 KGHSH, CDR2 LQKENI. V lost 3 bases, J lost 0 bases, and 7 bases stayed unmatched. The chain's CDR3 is CASSPRQGPMNTEAFF. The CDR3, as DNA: TGTGCCAGCTCACCCCGACAGGGACCGATGAACACTGAAGCTTTCTTT. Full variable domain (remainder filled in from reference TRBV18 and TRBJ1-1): NAGVMQNPRHLVRRRGQEARLRCSPMKGHSHVYWYRQLPEEGLKFMVYLQKENIIDESGMPKERFSAEFPKEGPSILRIQQVVRGDSAAYFCASSPRQGPMNTEAFFGQGTRLTVV.

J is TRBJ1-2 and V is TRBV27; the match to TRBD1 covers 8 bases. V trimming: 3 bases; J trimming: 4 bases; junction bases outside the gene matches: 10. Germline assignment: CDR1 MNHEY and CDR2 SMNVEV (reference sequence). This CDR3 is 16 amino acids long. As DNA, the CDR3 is TGTGCCAGCAGTTTTCTACGGACAGGGACCGGCTATGGCTACACCTTC. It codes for CASSFLRTGTGYGYTF.

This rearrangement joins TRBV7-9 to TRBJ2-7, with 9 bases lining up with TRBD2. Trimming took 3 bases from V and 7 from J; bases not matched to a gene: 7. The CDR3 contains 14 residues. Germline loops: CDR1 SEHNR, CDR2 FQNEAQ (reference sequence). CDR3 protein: CASSLLAGVEEQYF. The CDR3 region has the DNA TGTGCCAGCAGCTTGTTAGCGGGAGTGGAAGAGCAGTACTTC.

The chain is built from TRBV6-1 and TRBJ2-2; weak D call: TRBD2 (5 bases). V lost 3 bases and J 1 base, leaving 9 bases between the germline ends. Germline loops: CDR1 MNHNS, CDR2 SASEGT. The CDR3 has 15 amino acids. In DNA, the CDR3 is TGTGCCAGCAGTGACGGTGCGGGGAACACCGGGGAGCTGTTTTTT. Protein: CASSDGAGNTGELFF.

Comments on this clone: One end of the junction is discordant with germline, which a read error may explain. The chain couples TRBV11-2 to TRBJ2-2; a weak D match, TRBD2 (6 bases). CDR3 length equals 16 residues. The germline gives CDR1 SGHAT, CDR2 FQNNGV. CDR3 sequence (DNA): TGTGCCAGCAGCTTAGGGGGACTCACGGCACCCGGCGAGCTGTTTTTT. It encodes CASSLGGLTAPGELFF. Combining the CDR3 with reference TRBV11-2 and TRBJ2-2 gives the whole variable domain EAGVAQSPRYKIIEKRQSVAFWCNPISGHATLYWYQQILGQGPKLLIQFQNNGVVDDSQLPKDRFSAERLKGVDSTLKIQPAKLEDSAVYLCASSLGGLTAPGELFFGEGSRLTVL.

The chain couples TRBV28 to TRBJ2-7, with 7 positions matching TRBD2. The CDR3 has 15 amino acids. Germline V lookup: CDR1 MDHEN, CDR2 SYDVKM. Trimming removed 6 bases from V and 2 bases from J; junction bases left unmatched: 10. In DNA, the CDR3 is TGTGCCAGCAGAATCGGCGGGAGCCATACCTACGAGCAGTACTTC. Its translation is CASRIGGSHTYEQYF. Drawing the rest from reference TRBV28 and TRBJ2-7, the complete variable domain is DVKVTQSSRYLVKRTGEKVFLECVQDMDHENMFWYRQDPGLGLRLIYFSYDVKMKEKGDIPEGYSVSREKKERFSLILESASTNQTSMYLCASRIGGSHTYEQYFGPGTRLTVT.

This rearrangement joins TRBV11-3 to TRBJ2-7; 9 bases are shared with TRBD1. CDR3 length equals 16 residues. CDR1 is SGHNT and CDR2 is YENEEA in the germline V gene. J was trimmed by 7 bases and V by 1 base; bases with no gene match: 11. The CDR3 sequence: CASSLVGQGHGGEQYF. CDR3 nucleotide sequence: TGTGCCAGCAGCTTAGTTGGACAGGGGCACGGTGGAGAGCAGTACTTC.

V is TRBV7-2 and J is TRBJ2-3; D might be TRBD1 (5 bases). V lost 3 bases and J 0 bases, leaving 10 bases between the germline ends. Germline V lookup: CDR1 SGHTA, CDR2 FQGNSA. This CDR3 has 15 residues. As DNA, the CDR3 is TGTGCCAGCAGCTTCCAGGGCGCTAGCACAGATACGCAGTATTTT. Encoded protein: CASSFQGASTDTQYF.

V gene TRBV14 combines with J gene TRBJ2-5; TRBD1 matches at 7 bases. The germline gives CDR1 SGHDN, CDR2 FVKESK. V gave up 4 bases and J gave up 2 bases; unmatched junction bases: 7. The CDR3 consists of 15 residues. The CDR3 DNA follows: TGTGCCAGCAGCCCCTCCAGGGGGTGGCAAGAGACCCAGTACTTC. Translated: CASSPSRGWQETQYF. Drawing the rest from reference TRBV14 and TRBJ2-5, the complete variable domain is EAGVTQFPSHSVIEKGQTVTLRCDPISGHDNLYWYRRVMGKEIKFLLHFVKESKQDESGMPNNRFLAERTGGTYSTLKVQPAELEDSGVYFCASSPSRGWQETQYFGPGTRLLVL.

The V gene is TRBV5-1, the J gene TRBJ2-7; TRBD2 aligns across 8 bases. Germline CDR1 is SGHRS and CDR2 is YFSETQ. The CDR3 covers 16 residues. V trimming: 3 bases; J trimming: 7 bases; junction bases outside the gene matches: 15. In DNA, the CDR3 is TGCGCCAGCAGCTGGGGCGGCGGGAGGCCCTCAGGGGAGCAGTACTTC. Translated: CASSWGGGRPSGEQYF.

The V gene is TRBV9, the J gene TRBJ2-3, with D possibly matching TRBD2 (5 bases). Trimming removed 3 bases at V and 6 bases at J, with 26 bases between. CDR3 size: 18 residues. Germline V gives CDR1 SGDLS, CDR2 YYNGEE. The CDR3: CASSAGGLANPNTDTQYF. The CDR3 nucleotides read TGTGCCAGCAGCGCCGGCGGTCTAGCCAACCCCAACACTGATACGCAGTATTTT.

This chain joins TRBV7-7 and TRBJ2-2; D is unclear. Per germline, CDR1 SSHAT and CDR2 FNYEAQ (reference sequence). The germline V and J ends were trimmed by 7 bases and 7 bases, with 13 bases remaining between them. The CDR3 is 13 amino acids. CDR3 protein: CASTSGFRGELFF. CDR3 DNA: TGTGCCAGCACTAGTGGATTCCGCGGGGAGCTGTTTTTT.

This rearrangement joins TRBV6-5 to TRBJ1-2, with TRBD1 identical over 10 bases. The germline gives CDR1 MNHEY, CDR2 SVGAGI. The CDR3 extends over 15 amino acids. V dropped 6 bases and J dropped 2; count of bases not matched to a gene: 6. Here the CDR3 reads CASRGGGQGNYGYTF. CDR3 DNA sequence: TGTGCCAGCAGGGGAGGGGGACAGGGGAACTATGGCTACACCTTC.

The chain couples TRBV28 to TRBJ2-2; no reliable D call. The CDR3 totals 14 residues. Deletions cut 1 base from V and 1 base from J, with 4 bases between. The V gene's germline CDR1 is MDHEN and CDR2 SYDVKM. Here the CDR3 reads CASSLFLNTGELFF. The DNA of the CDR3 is TGTGCCAGCAGTTTATTTCTGAACACCGGGGAGCTGTTTTTT. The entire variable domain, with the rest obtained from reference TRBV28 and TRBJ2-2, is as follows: DVKVTQSSRYLVKRTGEKVFLECVQDMDHENMFWYRQDPGLGLRLIYFSYDVKMKEKGDIPEGYSVSREKKERFSLILESASTNQTSMYLCASSLFLNTGELFFGEGSRLTVL.

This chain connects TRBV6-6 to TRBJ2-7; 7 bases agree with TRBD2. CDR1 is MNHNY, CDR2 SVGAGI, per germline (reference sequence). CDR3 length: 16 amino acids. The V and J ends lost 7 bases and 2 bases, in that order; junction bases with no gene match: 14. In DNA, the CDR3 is TGTGCCAGCACAGAACGGGAGCGGGGAATGACCTACGAGCAGTACTTC. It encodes CASTERERGMTYEQYF.

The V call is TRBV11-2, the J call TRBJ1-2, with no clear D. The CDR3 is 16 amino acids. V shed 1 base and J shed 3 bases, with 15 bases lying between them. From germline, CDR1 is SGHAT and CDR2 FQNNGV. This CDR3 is CASSLVGYPRDYGYTF. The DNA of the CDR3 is TGTGCCAGCAGCTTAGTGGGGTACCCGAGGGACTATGGCTACACCTTC.

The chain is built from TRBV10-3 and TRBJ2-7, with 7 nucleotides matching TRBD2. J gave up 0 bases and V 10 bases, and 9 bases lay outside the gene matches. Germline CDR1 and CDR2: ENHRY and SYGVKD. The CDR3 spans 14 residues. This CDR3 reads CATGGTSGSYEQYF. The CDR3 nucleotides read TGTGCCACCGGGGGGACGAGCGGCTCCTACGAGCAGTACTTC.

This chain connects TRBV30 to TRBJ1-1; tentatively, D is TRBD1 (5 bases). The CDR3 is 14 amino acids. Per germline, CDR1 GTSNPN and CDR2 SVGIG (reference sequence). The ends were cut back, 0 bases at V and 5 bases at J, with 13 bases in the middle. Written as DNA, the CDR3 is TGTGCCTGGAGTGTACGGAGGGGAGGGACTGAAGCTTTCTTT. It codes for CAWSVRRGGTEAFF.